The 27 T cell receptor beta chains given below trace back to one sample, sequenced in a study of T-cell memory formation after mild COVID-19. TCRdb used MiXCR to reprocess the 5' RACE reads, holding one entry per CDR3 protein. Among fewer than 700,000 distinct CDR3 sequences, approximately 19% were seen once, and the ten largest hold about 12%. Sequenced input: PBMCs or a T cell subset sorted from them (not recorded which). These receptors were collected from an adult woman who had mild COVID-19 (a few samples of this study predate the infection). Cell type and time point are not known.

This clonotype has ten or more counts. The gene calls are TRBV7-2 and TRBJ2-1; 7 nucleotides match TRBD1. The trim removed 4 bases at V and 2 bases at J, leaving 17 bases unmatched. Germline V gene sequence: CDR1 SGHTA, CDR2 FQGNSA. This CDR3 contains 19 residues. CDR3 sequence: CASSSLGARRTGAYNEQFF. CDR3 in DNA: TGTGCCAGCAGCTCACTGGGGGCCCGTCGGACAGGAGCCTACAATGAGCAGTTCTTC.

This clonotype was detected only a few times. This chain links TRBV29-1 with TRBJ2-2; D call uncertain. Trimming pared 4 bases from V and 6 bases from J, leaving 6 bases between. Germline V gene data show CDR1 as SQVTM and CDR2 as ANQGSEA. This CDR3 has 11 residues. DNA of the CDR3: TGCAGCGTTGGGATCCCCGGGGAGCTGTTTTTT. Translating it yields CSVGIPGELFF.

The chain has TRBV7-9 and TRBJ1-1, with TRBD1 matching over 11 bases. The V segment lost 5 bases and the J segment 4 bases; nucleotides outside the gene matches: 6. CDR1 is SEHNR and CDR2 is FQNEAQ in the germline V gene (reference sequence). The CDR3 is 15 residues long. The CDR3 here is CASSTRGTGGTEAFF. CDR3 in DNA: TGTGCCAGCAGCACCCGAGGGACAGGGGGCACTGAAGCTTTCTTT.

This clonotype was detected a few times. The chain joins TRBV7-9 to TRBJ1-1; D ambiguous. Trimming took 2 bases from V and 1 from J, leaving 8 bases between them. This CDR3 has 14 amino acids. The germline V gene has CDR1 SEHNR and CDR2 FQNEAQ (reference sequence). The CDR3 loop reads CASSLNPKNTEAFF. The CDR3, as DNA: TGTGCCAGCAGCTTAAATCCAAAGAACACTGAAGCTTTCTTT. The variable domain in full, with the rest retrieved from reference TRBV7-9 and TRBJ1-1, is DTGVSQNPRHKITKRGQNVTFRCDPISEHNRLYWYRQTLGQGPEFLTYFQNEAQLEKSRLLSDRFSAERPKGSFSTLEIQRTEQGDSAMYLCASSLNPKNTEAFFGQGTRLTVV.

The rearrangement joins TRBV6-5 to TRBJ1-3; D not resolved. The CDR3 sequence is 15 residues long. V lost 0 bases and J lost 4, with 10 bases in between. Germline-derived CDR1 and CDR2 are MNHEY and SVGAGI. CDR3 DNA: TGTGCCAGCAGTTACTCCCCCGAATCCGGAAACACCATATATTTT. Its translation: CASSYSPESGNTIYF.

This chain connects TRBV4-3 to TRBJ2-4, with 11 bases that match TRBD2. V was pared by 0 bases and J by 3 bases, with 7 bases of the junction left unmatched. The CDR3 extends over 18 amino acids. Germline loops: CDR1 LGHNA, CDR2 YSLEER. CDR3 sequence: CASSQDSTSGAIKNIQYF. The DNA for the CDR3 is TGCGCCAGCAGCCAAGATTCGACTAGCGGGGCTATCAAAAACATTCAGTACTTC.

The chain carries TRBV11-1 and TRBJ2-1, with 11 bases aligning to TRBD2. The CDR3 runs to 15 residues. V lost 5 bases to trimming and J lost 6 bases; unmatched junction nucleotides: 6. CDR1 and CDR2 (germline): SGHAT, FQDESV (reference sequence). CDR3 amino acids: CASSTGLAGSNEQFF. CDR3 nucleotide sequence: TGTGCCAGCAGCACAGGACTAGCGGGCTCCAATGAGCAGTTCTTC.

The chain carries TRBV24-1 and TRBJ2-7; 8 nucleotides line up with TRBD2. Germline assignment: CDR1 KGHDR and CDR2 SFDVKD. This CDR3 has 16 amino acids. J was trimmed by 5 bases and V by 3 bases; bases with no gene match: 11. The CDR3 loop is CATSDDGSGSWNEQYF. DNA of the CDR3: TGTGCCACCAGTGATGATGGGAGCGGGAGCTGGAACGAGCAGTACTTC.

This clonotype showed up many times. This sequence joins TRBV4-2 and TRBJ2-2; perhaps TRBD2 as D (6 bases). Per germline, CDR1 LGHNA and CDR2 YNFKEQ. The CDR3 consists of 15 residues. Deletions cut 1 base from V and 7 bases from J, with 13 bases between. CDR3 DNA: TGTGCCAGCAGCCAAGTAGACCGGGAGAGCGGGGAGCTGTTTTTT. The encoded protein is CASSQVDRESGELFF.

This clonotype was seen a handful of times. The rearrangement joins TRBV20-1 to TRBJ2-1, with D uncertain. Trimming stripped 0 bases from V and 7 bases from J, with 10 bases between. CDR1 is DFQATT and CDR2 is SNEGSKA in the germline V gene (reference sequence). The CDR3 loop spans 13 amino acids. CDR3 nucleotides: TGCAGTGCTAGAGATCCCCAGCCGAATGAGCAGTTCTTC. It specifies CSARDPQPNEQFF.

V gene TRBV29-1 combines with J gene TRBJ2-4; D perhaps matches TRBD2 (7 bases). Trimming cost V 7 bases and J 3 bases, with 13 bases left between them. The CDR3 runs to 13 residues. Germline CDR1 SQVTM, CDR2 ANQGSEA. CDR3 DNA: TGCAGCGGAGGGGGGGTTAGCAAAAACATTCAGTACTTC. It encodes CSGGGVSKNIQYF.

V gene TRBV18 combines with J gene TRBJ1-5; 7 bases agree with TRBD1. The germline V gene encodes CDR1 KGHSH and CDR2 LQKENI. Trimming cost V 1 base and J 6 bases; bases outside gene matches: 9. The CDR3 is 16 residues long. CDR3 region: CASSPRGGGGPQPQHF. In DNA, the CDR3 is TGTGCCAGCTCACCACGGGGGGGAGGGGGCCCTCAGCCCCAGCATTTT.

This clonotype was recorded a few times. The chain is built from TRBV2 and TRBJ2-7, with TRBD1 as a possible D gene (5 bases). Per germline, CDR1 SNHLY and CDR2 FYNNEI. With 3 bases removed from V and 2 bases from J, the gap between germline ends came to 8 bases. The CDR3 has 13 amino acids. CDR3 amino acids: CASSEAGPYEQYF. The CDR3 DNA reads as TGTGCCAGCAGTGAGGCAGGGCCCTACGAGCAGTACTTC.

This clonotype showed up just a few times. V and J are TRBV5-1 and TRBJ2-2; unclear D gene. The CDR3 extends over 14 amino acids. Germline V gene sequence: CDR1 SGHRS, CDR2 YFSETQ. The V end was cut by 7 bases, the J end by 1 base, with 11 bases between. CDR3 amino acids: CASAWLLNTGELFF. DNA for the CDR3: TGCGCCAGCGCTTGGCTATTGAACACCGGGGAGCTGTTTTTT.

This clonotype was recorded many times. The rearrangement links TRBV7-2 to TRBJ2-7; D possibly corresponds to TRBD2 (7 bases). This CDR3 has 16 amino acids. The germline V gene has CDR1 SGHTA and CDR2 FQGNSA. V was shortened by 5 bases and J by 4 bases, with 21 bases between the two germline ends. The CDR3 here is CASSLGAGEIGYEQYF. The CDR3 DNA reads TGTGCCAGCAGCCTGGGGGCGGGAGAAATCGGATACGAGCAGTACTTC.

The V gene is TRBV12-3 or TRBV12-4, the J gene TRBJ2-7; D unresolved. V lost 7 bases and J lost 6, with 7 bases in between. CDR3 length: 10 amino acids. The CDR3 is CASTRREQYF. Here the CDR3 DNA reads TGTGCCAGCACCCGGCGCGAGCAGTACTTC.

The chain is built from TRBV7-8 and TRBJ2-7; D is perhaps TRBD1 (5 bases). Germline V CDR1 and CDR2: SGHVS, FQNEAQ. V lost 5 bases to trimming and J lost 7 bases, with 15 bases between them. This CDR3 has 13 residues. The CDR3 DNA sequence: TGTGCCAGCAGCCAGACGACAGCCCCTGAGCAGTACTTC. Its protein product is CASSQTTAPEQYF. The full variable domain, in which reference TRBV7-8 and TRBJ2-7 provide the parts outside the CDR3, is GAGVSQSPRYKVAKRGQDVALRCDPISGHVSLFWYQQALGQGPEFLTYFQNEAQLDKSGLPSDRFFAERPEGSVSTLKIQRTQQEDSAVYLCASSQTTAPEQYFGPGTRLTVT.

The chain recombines TRBV20-1 with TRBJ2-3; 9 bases line up with TRBD2. CDR3 size: 15 residues. With 6 bases clipped from V and 0 bases from J, the junction kept 7 bases outside the gene matches. Germline V gene sequence: CDR1 DFQATT, CDR2 SNEGSKA (reference sequence). Written as DNA, the CDR3 is TGCAGTGCCCCCCGGCTAGCGGGAAGCACAGATACGCAGTATTTT. Its translation is CSAPRLAGSTDTQYF.

In this sample, this clonotype turned up a few times. This chain uses TRBV12-3 or TRBV12-4 with TRBJ2-3; the D is unclear. Trimming left V 6 bases short and J 1 base short, with 14 bases between. CDR3 length equals 15 residues. CDR3 nucleotides: TGTGCCAGCAGATCTCTTTCCTACGGCACAGATACGCAGTATTTT. This codes for CASRSLSYGTDTQYF.

This clonotype was detected only a few times. The chain has TRBV10-3 and TRBJ2-7, with D tentatively TRBD2 (6 bases). CDR1 and CDR2 (germline): ENHRY, SYGVKD. Trimming cost V 8 bases and J 0 bases, with 11 bases left between them. The CDR3 is 13 residues long. The CDR3: CAISSDSSYEQYF. As DNA, the CDR3 is TGTGCCATCTCTAGCGACAGCTCCTACGAGCAGTACTTC.

A remark on this clonotype: At one of its ends the junction is not consistent with the germline gene, which may arise from a read error. This chain joins TRBV29-1 and TRBJ2-2; the D gene is possibly TRBD1 (7 bases). This CDR3 is built from 13 residues. Per the germline V gene, CDR1 is SQVTM and CDR2 is ANQGSEA. CDR3 nucleotides: TGCAGCGTTGGACAGGGAGGCCCCGGGGGGCTGTTTTTT. This encodes CSVGQGGPGGLFF.

This clonotype turned up a few times. This chain connects TRBV28 to TRBJ1-5, with TRBD1 matching 9 bases. Germline V gives CDR1 MDHEN, CDR2 SYDVKM. V lost 6 bases and J lost 6; bases outside the gene matches: 9. This CDR3 comprises 15 residues. The CDR3 loop is CASSPNTGGGQPQHF. The CDR3 coding sequence is TGTGCCAGCAGCCCTAACACAGGGGGCGGTCAGCCCCAGCATTTT.

This clonotype was detected only a few times. V usage is TRBV7-9 and J usage is TRBJ2-7; D is unresolved. In germline, CDR1 is SEHNR, CDR2 FQNEAQ (reference sequence). This CDR3 has 15 residues. V was shortened by 5 bases and J by 1 base, with 15 bases between the two germline ends. The chain's CDR3 is CASSASGLVSYEQYF. In DNA, the CDR3 is TGTGCCAGCAGCGCAAGTGGGCTGGTATCCTACGAGCAGTACTTC.

This rearrangement joins TRBV7-8 to TRBJ2-1; D tentatively fits TRBD1 or TRBD2 (6 bases each). The CDR3 contains 15 residues. CDR1 is SGHVS, CDR2 FQNEAQ, per germline. Trimming removed 5 bases from V and 5 bases from J, with 16 bases in between. The CDR3 DNA reads TGTGCCAGCAGCCAGGGGCCGGGGGCTAACAATGAGCAGTTCTTC. Residues: CASSQGPGANNEQFF.

The chain has TRBV13 and TRBJ2-3; 9 bases map to TRBD1. The germline V gene encodes CDR1 PRHDT and CDR2 FYEKMQ (reference sequence). CDR3 size: 14 residues. The J segment lost 4 bases and the V segment lost 8 bases, leaving 7 bases of the junction unmatched. The CDR3 DNA is TGTGCCAGCGACTACAGGGGGCTGGCAGATACGCAGTATTTT. This gives the protein CASDYRGLADTQYF.

In this sample, this clonotype turned up a few times. V is TRBV3-1 and J is TRBJ1-2; 8 nucleotides line up with TRBD1. J gave up 6 bases and V 4 bases, and 4 bases lay outside the gene matches. CDR1 and CDR2 (germline): LGHDT, YNNKEL (reference sequence). This CDR3 is 13 amino acids long. The CDR3 here is CASSRTGMDGYTF. In DNA, the CDR3 is TGTGCCAGCAGCCGGACAGGGATGGATGGCTACACCTTC. The full variable domain, rest sourced from reference TRBV3-1 and TRBJ1-2, is DTAVSQTPKYLVTQMGNDKSIKCEQNLGHDTMYWYKQDSKKFLKIMFSYNNKELIINETVPNRFSPKSPDKAHLNLHINSLELGDSAVYFCASSRTGMDGYTFGSGTRLTVV.

This clonotype was observed a handful of times. J is TRBJ1-5 and V is TRBV20-1; tentatively, D is TRBD1 (5 bases). The germline gives CDR1 DFQATT, CDR2 SNEGSKA (reference sequence). The CDR3 spans 15 residues. The ends were cut back, 3 bases at V and 3 bases at J, with 15 bases in the middle. Here the CDR3 DNA reads TGCAGTGCTAGCGGGGGGGGGACCGTCAATCAGCCCCAGCATTTT. This codes for CSASGGGTVNQPQHF.